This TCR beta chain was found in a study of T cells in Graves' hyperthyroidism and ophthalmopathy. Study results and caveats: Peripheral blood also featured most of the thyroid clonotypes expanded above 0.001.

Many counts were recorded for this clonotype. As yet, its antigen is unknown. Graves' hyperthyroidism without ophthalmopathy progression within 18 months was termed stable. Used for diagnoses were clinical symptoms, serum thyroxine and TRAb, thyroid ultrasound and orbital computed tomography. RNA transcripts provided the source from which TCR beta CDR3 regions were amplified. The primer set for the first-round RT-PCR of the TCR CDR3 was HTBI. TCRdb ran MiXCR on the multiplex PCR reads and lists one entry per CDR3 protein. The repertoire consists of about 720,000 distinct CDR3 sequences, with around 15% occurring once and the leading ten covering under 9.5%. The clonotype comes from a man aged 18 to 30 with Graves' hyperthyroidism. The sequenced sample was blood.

The DNA of the CDR3 is TGTGCCAGCAGCTTTTGGGCGGGAGGGGAAGATACGCAGTATTTT. It specifies CASSFWAGGEDTQYF. V is TRBV7-2 and J is TRBJ2-3; 9 bases align to TRBD2. V dropped 3 bases and J dropped 5; count of bases not matched to a gene: 6. Germline CDR1 and CDR2: SGHTA and FQGNSA. This CDR3 comprises 15 residues. Looking up the rest from reference TRBV7-2 and TRBJ2-3 gives the full variable domain: GAGVSQSPSNKVTEKGKDVELRCDPISGHTALYWYRQSLGQGLEFLIYFQGNSAPDKSGLPSDRFSAERTGGSVSTLTIQRTQQEDSAVYLCASSFWAGGEDTQYFGPGTRLTVL.